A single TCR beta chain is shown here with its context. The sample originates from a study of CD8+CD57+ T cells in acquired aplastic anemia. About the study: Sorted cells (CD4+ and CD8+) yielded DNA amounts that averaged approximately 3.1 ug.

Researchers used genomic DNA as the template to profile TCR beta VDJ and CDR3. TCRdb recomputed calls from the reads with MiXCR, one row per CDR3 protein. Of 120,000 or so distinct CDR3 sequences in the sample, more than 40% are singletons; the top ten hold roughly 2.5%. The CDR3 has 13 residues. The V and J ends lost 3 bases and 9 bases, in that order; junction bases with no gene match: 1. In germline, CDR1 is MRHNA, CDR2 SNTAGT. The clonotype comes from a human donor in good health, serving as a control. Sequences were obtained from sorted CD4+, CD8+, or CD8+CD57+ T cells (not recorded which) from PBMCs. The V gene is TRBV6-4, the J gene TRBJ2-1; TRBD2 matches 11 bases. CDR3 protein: CASSELAGAEQFF. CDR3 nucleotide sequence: TGTGCCAGCAGTGAACTAGCGGGGGCTGAGCAGTTCTTC.